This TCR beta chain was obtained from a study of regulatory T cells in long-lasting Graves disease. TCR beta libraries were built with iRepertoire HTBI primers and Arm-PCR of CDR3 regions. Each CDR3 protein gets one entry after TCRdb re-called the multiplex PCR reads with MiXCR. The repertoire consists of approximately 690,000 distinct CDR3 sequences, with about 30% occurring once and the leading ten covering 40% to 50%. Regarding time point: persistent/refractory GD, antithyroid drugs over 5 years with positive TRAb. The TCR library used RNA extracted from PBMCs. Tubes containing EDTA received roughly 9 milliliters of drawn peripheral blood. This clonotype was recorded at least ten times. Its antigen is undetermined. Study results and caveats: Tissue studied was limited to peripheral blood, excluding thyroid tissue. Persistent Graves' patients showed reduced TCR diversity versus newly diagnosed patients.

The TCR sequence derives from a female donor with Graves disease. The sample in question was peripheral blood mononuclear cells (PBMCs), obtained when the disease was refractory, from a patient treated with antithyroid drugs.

CDR3 in DNA: TGTGCCAGCGCCATTACAGGGGGCTTGGGCTACACCTTC. Translating it yields CASAITGGLGYTF. The genes are TRBV6-1 and TRBJ1-2; 9 bases map to TRBD1. Unmatched junction bases numbered 9, after V lost 8 bases and J lost 8 bases. This CDR3 is 13 amino acids long. Per germline, CDR1 MNHNS and CDR2 SASEGT.